The subject of this entry is one T cell receptor (beta chain). The sample belongs to a study of T cell changes during pregnancy in multiple sclerosis. This CDR3 has 16 amino acids. Germline CDR1 reads SEHNR; CDR2 reads FQNEAQ (reference sequence). V lost 6 bases and J lost 3; bases outside the gene matches: 10. Clones were sequenced by immunoSEQ multiplex PCR, and TCRdb holds only the in-frame ones, with some missing. The sample contains over 25,000 clones, about 90% of which appear only once. This rearrangement joins TRBV7-9 to TRBJ2-5, with 10 bases lining up with TRBD2. Material: CD8+ T cells from peripheral blood mononuclear cells, obtained in the second trimester of pregnancy. The receptor's source is a female donor with multiple sclerosis, enrolled in a pregnancy study. The CDR3 region is CASSSGTSEAEETQYF. In DNA form, the CDR3 reads TGTGCCAGCAGTTCCGGGACTAGCGAGGCAGAAGAGACCCAGTACTTC.